This entry lists 15 T cell receptor beta chains sequenced from one sample in a study of regulatory T cells in long-lasting Graves disease. The authors built TCR beta libraries using iRepertoire HTBI primers and Arm-PCR of CDR3 regions. TCRdb itself ran the multiplex PCR reads through MiXCR, one entry per CDR3 protein. The table includes a few hundred thousand distinct CDR3 sequences, about 12% detected once. The time point was: newly diagnosed GD, antithyroid drugs for less than 3 months. RNA isolated from PBMCs was used to make the TCR library. The sample also formed part of further work on T cells in Graves' hyperthyroidism and ophthalmopathy.

Sequencing was performed on peripheral blood mononuclear cells (PBMCs), taken at new diagnosis, from a patient treated with antithyroid drugs. Receptor source: a woman aged 18-29 years with Graves disease.

This clonotype was seen ten or more times. This CDR3 reads CASSSSLAGEGSDTQYF. The CDR3 DNA reads as TGTGCCAGCAGCTCCTCCCTAGCGGGAGAGGGGTCCGATACGCAGTATTTT. V is TRBV7-9 and J is TRBJ2-3; 10 bases are shared with TRBD2. CDR3 length: 17 amino acids. The germline gives CDR1 SEHNR, CDR2 FQNEAQ (reference sequence). The junction had 13 bases not matched to a gene; V was cut back by 4 bases and J by 6 bases.

This clonotype came up many times. The J gene is TRBJ1-1, the V gene TRBV4-3; no definite D call. Looked up from germline, CDR1 is LGHNA and CDR2 is YSLEER. Between the trimmed V and J ends, which lost 0 bases and 1 base, there was a span of 15 bases. The CDR3 spans 17 residues. CDR3 coding DNA: TGCGCCAGCAGCCAAGACTCGGGCTCGTTAGGGAACACTGAAGCTTTCTTT. It is translated as CASSQDSGSLGNTEAFF.

This clonotype was counted ten times or more. V gene TRBV15 combines with J gene TRBJ1-1, with D uncertain. Trimming left V 4 bases short and J 5 bases short, with 17 bases between. The CDR3 is 15 amino acids. Germline CDR1 is LNHNV and CDR2 is YYDKDF (reference sequence). For the CDR3, the DNA is TGTGCCACCAGCACCCAACCTGCGGGAGATACTGAAGCTTTCTTT. This codes for CATSTQPAGDTEAFF.

This chain joins TRBV7-9 and TRBJ2-7; TRBD1 matches 9 bases. The V and J ends lost 1 base and 4 bases, in that order; junction bases with no gene match: 5. Germline V gene sequence: CDR1 SEHNR, CDR2 FQNEAQ (reference sequence). This CDR3 comprises 15 residues. DNA for the CDR3: TGTGCCAGCAGCTTAGTGGGGGACAGGGAATACGAGCAGTACTTC. Residues: CASSLVGDREYEQYF.

The V and J genes are TRBV7-8 and TRBJ1-1, with a possible D match to TRBD1 (6 bases). V gave up 0 bases and J gave up 0 bases, with 14 bases separating them. The CDR3 consists of 17 residues. Germline CDR1 SGHVS, CDR2 FQNEAQ. CDR3: CASSLAPQGGLNTEAFF. As DNA, the CDR3 is TGTGCCAGCAGCTTAGCGCCACAGGGAGGTCTGAACACTGAAGCTTTCTTT.

The genes are TRBV4-3 and TRBJ2-1; D is possibly TRBD1 (6 bases). This CDR3 has 15 amino acids. V was cut by 4 bases and J by 8 bases, with 18 bases left in between. Germline lookup yields CDR1 LGHNA and CDR2 YSLEER. The CDR3 loop is CASSPWATAGDEQFF. CDR3 DNA: TGCGCCAGCAGCCCCTGGGCCACGGCAGGGGATGAGCAGTTCTTC.

This clonotype was counted at least ten times. The V gene is TRBV12-3 or TRBV12-4, the J gene TRBJ2-5; possible D gene TRBD2, 5 bases. The CDR3 extends over 14 amino acids. The V and J ends lost 6 bases and 2 bases respectively, with 13 bases between them. The CDR3 loop reads CASRESGLQETQYF. The CDR3 region has the DNA TGTGCCAGCAGGGAAAGCGGTCTACAAGAGACCCAGTACTTC.

In its sample, this clonotype was seen many times. This chain links TRBV11-3 with TRBJ2-1, with D unresolved. The CDR3 runs to 13 residues. CDR1 and CDR2 (germline): SGHNT, YENEEA. The germline V and J ends were trimmed by 4 bases and 5 bases, with 9 bases remaining between them. CDR3 loop: CASSSMADNEQFF. DNA for the CDR3: TGTGCCAGCAGCTCAATGGCGGACAATGAGCAGTTCTTC.

This clonotype was recorded many times. The chain links TRBV27 to TRBJ2-1; 14 nucleotides agree with TRBD2. CDR1 MNHEY and CDR2 SMNVEV come from the germline V gene (reference sequence). The CDR3 is made up of 16 amino acids. V shed 4 bases and J 6 bases; nucleotides not matched to a gene: 5. The CDR3 protein is CASSSLGLAGANEQFF. CDR3 DNA: TGTGCCAGCAGTTCCTTGGGACTAGCGGGGGCCAATGAGCAGTTCTTC.

This clonotype was observed at least ten times. The rearrangement joins TRBV12-3 or TRBV12-4 to TRBJ1-1, with D possibly TRBD1 on 5 matching bases. The CDR3 runs to 16 residues. Deletions cut 3 bases from V and 1 base from J, with 15 bases between. CDR3 in amino acids: CASSFPNFGGNTEAFF. In DNA, the CDR3 is TGTGCCAGCAGTTTCCCGAACTTCGGGGGGAACACTGAAGCTTTCTTT.

This clonotype was seen a handful of times. The chain couples TRBV5-1 to TRBJ2-1; 9 nucleotides align to TRBD1. The junction had 8 bases not matched to a gene; V was cut back by 4 bases and J by 6 bases. Germline assignment: CDR1 SGHRS and CDR2 YFSETQ. The CDR3 loop spans 15 amino acids. The CDR3 DNA reads TGCGCCAGCAGCCACCGACAGGGGGTCCCCAATGAGCAGTTCTTC. Protein product: CASSHRQGVPNEQFF.

This clonotype has a count of ten or more. The chain combines TRBV28 with TRBJ1-1; D might be TRBD1 (5 bases). This CDR3 is 14 amino acids long. V gave up 4 bases and J gave up 2 bases, with 11 bases separating them. CDR1 MDHEN and CDR2 SYDVKM come from the germline V gene. The CDR3 here is CASSSDGHNTEAFF. Written as DNA, the CDR3 is TGTGCCAGCAGTTCTGACGGACACAACACTGAAGCTTTCTTT.

This clonotype was seen repeatedly, ten times or more. The V gene is TRBV4-2, the J gene TRBJ1-1, with D unclear. CDR1 and CDR2 (germline): LGHNA, YNFKEQ. Trimming cost V 3 bases and J 10 bases, with 12 bases left between them. The CDR3 totals 12 residues. The CDR3 region has the DNA TGTGCCAGCAGCCAGAACAAGGCTGGAGCTTTCTTT. Translated, it gives CASSQNKAGAFF.

The chain links TRBV2 to TRBJ1-5; D gene ambiguous. Germline V gene data show CDR1 as SNHLY and CDR2 as FYNNEI. V lost 3 bases and J 5 bases, leaving 5 bases between the germline ends. This CDR3 comprises 12 residues. CDR3 in DNA: TGTGCCAGCAGTGACGCAGATCAGCCCCAGCATTTT. Its protein is CASSDADQPQHF.

This clonotype was seen a few times. A junction boundary mismatches the germline segment, possibly from a read error. The chain links TRBV24-1 to TRBJ2-1, with D possibly TRBD2 on 5 matching bases. The CDR3 covers 16 residues. Germline CDR1 is KGHDR and CDR2 is SFDVKD. The CDR3 coding sequence is TGTGCCACCAGTGATTTCCGTAGCGAGTTTGGGCATGAACAGTTCTTC. It codes for CATSDFRSEFGHEQFF.